The source of this TCR beta chain is a study of cytomegalovirus exposure and HLA in healthy donors. Broader study findings: It was confirmed in vitro that a few of the CMV-associated chains were specific for CMV antigens. The study designated 150 to 200 TCR beta chains cytomegalovirus-associated.

CDR3 length equals 15 residues. Germline V gene sequence: CDR1 MNHEY, CDR2 SMNVEV (reference sequence). Data came from immunoSEQ multiplex PCR; TCRdb stores just in-frame clones and leaves some out. The table records about 130,000 clones, approximately 94% of them present only once. Points on this clone: Antigen specificity is unknown. One end of the junction varies from germline; a read error may be responsible.

The donors were members of the validation cohort, which comprised more than 90 subjects and was separate from the first cohort of 600 to 800 subjects. Specimen: PBMCs. The TCR comes from a man between 18 and 29 years old in good health and CMV-seropositive. This sequence joins TRBV27 and TRBJ2-3; 7 bases map to TRBD2. The CDR3 reads CASRLVRERTDTQYF. DNA for the CDR3: TGTGCCAGCCGTTTAGTGCGGGAGAGAACAGATACGCAGTATTTT.